These 18 T cell receptor beta chains share one sample of origin, sequenced in a study of blood T cell repertoires in COVID-19. Profiling relied on immunoSEQ multiplex PCR, and the TCRdb table lists in-frame clones only, not all of them. This sample yields roughly 60,000 clones, of which roughly 92% are seen a single time; approximately 5% belongs to the top ten. Specimen: peripheral blood. The source of these receptors is a human donor in a cohort sampled during active COVID-19.

The V and J genes are TRBV7-2 and TRBJ1-2; 8 nucleotides align to TRBD1. Germline loops: CDR1 SGHTA, CDR2 FQGNSA. The CDR3 is 15 amino acids. Trimming cost V 5 bases and J 2 bases; bases outside gene matches: 7. The CDR3: CASSISGQANYGYTF. CDR3 DNA: TGTGCCAGCAGCATATCGGGACAGGCGAACTATGGCTACACCTTC.

The chain is built from TRBV28 and TRBJ1-2; D ambiguous. Trimming cost V 8 bases and J 7 bases, with 23 bases left between them. Germline V gives CDR1 MDHEN, CDR2 SYDVKM. This CDR3 region has 15 residues. CDR3 residues: CASESLTNKAGGYTF. The CDR3 bases are TGTGCCAGCGAGAGTCTTACGAACAAAGCGGGTGGCTACACCTTC.

This clone has only a few counts. The V and J genes are TRBV7-2 and TRBJ2-6; a possible D gene is TRBD2 (5 bases). V lost 5 bases to trimming and J lost 4 bases, with 15 bases between them. The CDR3 spans 16 residues. Germline CDR1 is SGHTA and CDR2 is FQGNSA. CDR3 in amino acids: CASSLGIGVGANVLTF. CDR3 nucleotide sequence: TGTGCCAGCAGCCTAGGGATCGGGGTCGGGGCCAACGTCCTGACTTTC.

The chain combines TRBV27 with TRBJ1-3, with a possible D match to TRBD1 (6 bases). The CDR3 sequence is 14 residues long. The germline V gene encodes CDR1 MNHEY and CDR2 SMNVEV (reference sequence). V dropped 2 bases and J dropped 2 bases, with 7 bases sitting between them. The CDR3 nucleotides are TGTGCCAGCAGTTTACAGGGGACTGGAAACACCATATATTTT. It translates to CASSLQGTGNTIYF.

This clone showed up just once. J is TRBJ2-1 and V is TRBV19; TRBD1 matches at 8 bases. The V and J ends lost 1 base and 8 bases, in that order; junction bases with no gene match: 7. The CDR3 runs 15 residues. The V gene's germline CDR1 is LNHDA and CDR2 SQIVND (reference sequence). Here the CDR3 DNA reads TGTGCCAGTAGTATAGCGGACAGGGATGGGGATGAGCAGTTCTTC. Translating it yields CASSIADRDGDEQFF. The full variable domain, in which reference TRBV19 and TRBJ2-1 provide the parts outside the CDR3, is DGGITQSPKYLFRKEGQNVTLSCEQNLNHDAMYWYRQDPGQGLRLIYYSQIVNDFQKGDIAEGYSVSREKKESFPLTVTSAQKNPTAFYLCASSIADRDGDEQFFGPGTRLTVL.

The chain combines TRBV27 with TRBJ1-1; possible D gene TRBD1, 6 bases. The CDR3 consists of 12 residues. Per the germline V gene, CDR1 is MNHEY and CDR2 is SMNVEV (reference sequence). Trimming shortened V by 3 bases and J by 8 bases, and 10 bases separated the two germline ends. The chain's CDR3 is CASSLRGREAFF. The DNA for the CDR3 is TGTGCCAGCAGTTTGAGGGGGAGAGAAGCTTTCTTT.

The chain uses TRBV5-1 and TRBJ2-2; D might be TRBD2 (7 bases). In germline, CDR1 is SGHRS, CDR2 YFSETQ. V gave up 6 bases and J gave up 4 bases, with 19 bases separating them. This CDR3 is built from 16 residues. This CDR3 reads CASTSHGGGRTGELFF. In nucleotides, the CDR3 is TGCGCCAGCACCTCTCATGGGGGGGGCCGCACCGGGGAGCTGTTTTTT.

This clone has just a few counts. The chain is built from TRBV7-2 and TRBJ1-5, with TRBD1 matching 9 bases. Looked up from germline, CDR1 is SGHTA and CDR2 is FQGNSA. Unmatched junction bases numbered 8, after V lost 5 bases and J lost 6 bases. The CDR3 has 15 amino acids. The CDR3 bases are TGTGCCAGCAGCGTATCAACAGGGGGCGGTCAGCCCCAGCATTTT. Translation gives CASSVSTGGGQPQHF.

This clone occurred once. V gene TRBV5-1 combines with J gene TRBJ1-2; TRBD1 agrees at 9 bases. This CDR3 is 15 amino acids long. The junction had 4 bases not matched to a gene; V was cut back by 0 bases and J by 4 bases. From germline, CDR1 is SGHRS and CDR2 YFSETQ. As DNA, the CDR3 is TGCGCCAGCAGCTTGGCCGGGGGACAGGGCTATGGCTACACCTTC. Its protein product is CASSLAGGQGYGYTF.

The chain has TRBV9 and TRBJ2-5; D is ambiguous. Trimming pared 2 bases from V and 3 bases from J, leaving 5 bases between. Germline-derived CDR1 and CDR2 are SGDLS and YYNGEE. The CDR3 totals 12 residues. CDR3 sequence: CASSVNEETQYF. Written as DNA, the CDR3 is TGTGCCAGCAGCGTTAATGAAGAGACCCAGTACTTC.

The V gene is TRBV6-5, the J gene TRBJ2-7; no clear D. Germline-derived CDR1 and CDR2 are MNHEY and SVGAGI. V was pared by 2 bases and J by 4 bases, with 9 bases between. The CDR3 loop spans 13 amino acids. CDR3 loop: CASSYAQRYEQYF. The CDR3 region has the DNA TGTGCCAGCAGTTACGCCCAGCGATACGAGCAGTACTTC.

The V and J genes are TRBV7-8 and TRBJ2-1; 8 bases match TRBD2. V was pared by 1 base and J by 2 bases, with 4 bases of the junction left unmatched. The CDR3 totals 16 residues. CDR1 is SGHVS, CDR2 FQNEAQ, per germline. For the CDR3, the DNA is TGTGCCAGCAGCTTAGAAGCGGGAGTAACCTACAATGAGCAGTTCTTC. Translated, it gives CASSLEAGVTYNEQFF.

V is TRBV19 and J is TRBJ2-1; D uncertain. The CDR3 is 14 amino acids. The V gene's germline CDR1 is LNHDA and CDR2 SQIVND (reference sequence). V was cut by 7 bases and J by 0 bases, with 10 bases left in between. This CDR3 reads CASNSPSSYNEQFF. The CDR3 nucleotides read TGTGCCAGTAATTCGCCGAGCTCCTACAATGAGCAGTTCTTC.

The chain joins TRBV3-1 (or the pseudogene TRBV3-2) to TRBJ2-7; possible D gene TRBD1, 5 bases. Trimming removed 3 bases at V and 4 bases at J, with 13 bases between. The CDR3 contains 14 residues. CDR1 is LGHDT, CDR2 YNNKEL, per germline (reference sequence). CDR3 region: CASSQQGISYEQYF. CDR3 in DNA: TGTGCCAGCAGCCAGCAGGGTATCAGTTACGAGCAGTACTTC.

V and J are TRBV7-3 and TRBJ2-7; the D is unclear. Trimming shortened V by 3 bases and J by 5 bases, and 11 bases separated the two germline ends. Germline V gene data show CDR1 as SGHTA and CDR2 as FQGTGA. This CDR3 spans 13 amino acids. CDR3 in amino acids: CASSFSRQDEQYF. Written as DNA, the CDR3 is TGTGCCAGCAGCTTCAGCAGGCAGGACGAGCAGTACTTC. Variable domain in full (rest from reference TRBV7-3 and TRBJ2-7): GAGVSQTPSNKVTEKGKYVELRCDPISGHTALYWYRQSLGQGPEFLIYFQGTGAADDSGLPNDRFFAVRPEGSVSTLKIQRTERGDSAVYLCASSFSRQDEQYFGPGTRLTVT.

The chain is built from TRBV10-3 and TRBJ2-7; weak D call: TRBD2 (6 bases). Germline V CDR1 and CDR2: ENHRY, SYGVKD. This CDR3 is 13 amino acids long. Trimming stripped 4 bases from V and 1 base from J, with 8 bases between. CDR3 in DNA: TGTGCCATCAGTGCCGGGACTTCCTACGAGCAGTACTTC. Amino acids: CAISAGTSYEQYF.

The J gene is TRBJ2-2, the V gene TRBV6-5, with TRBD1 matching 11 bases. The CDR3 consists of 15 residues. CDR1 MNHEY and CDR2 SVGAGI come from the germline V gene. V lost 5 bases and J lost 7; bases outside the gene matches: 6. The CDR3, as DNA: TGTGCCAGCAGTATCCGGACAGGGGGCCTCGGGGAGCTGTTTTTT. This gives the protein CASSIRTGGLGELFF.

The V call is TRBV6-5, the J call TRBJ1-2; the D gene is possibly TRBD1 (5 bases). The germline V gene encodes CDR1 MNHEY and CDR2 SVGAGI. The CDR3 has 15 amino acids. The V and J ends lost 10 bases and 4 bases respectively, with 22 bases between them. The CDR3 bases are TGTGCCACCAACATACGCGGGGGGGGGAGCTATGGCTACACCTTC. Translating it yields CATNIRGGGSYGYTF.